The 3 T cell receptor beta chains below all came from one sample that was sequenced in a study of blood T cell repertoires in COVID-19. Profiling relied on immunoSEQ multiplex PCR, and the TCRdb table lists in-frame clones only, not all of them. The data contain roughly 260,000 clones, about 91% of them singletons. The sample was PBMCs or T cells enriched from blood (not recorded which). The receptors shown here come from a human donor in a cohort exposed to, infected with or recovered from COVID-19 (not recorded which). The donor label of this sample is uncertain.

V and J are TRBV9 and TRBJ1-3; D remains ambiguous. The CDR3 is 14 residues long. Germline values: CDR1 SGDLS, CDR2 YYNGEE. Trimming stripped 3 bases from V and 0 bases from J, with 7 bases between. The chain's CDR3 is CASSALPSGNTIYF. DNA for the CDR3: TGTGCCAGCAGCGCACTACCCTCTGGAAACACCATATATTTT.

The V call is TRBV11-2, the J call TRBJ1-1; 9 bases are a match to TRBD1. Germline lookup yields CDR1 SGHAT and CDR2 FQNNGV. CDR3 size: 15 residues. After removal of 5 bases from V and 5 bases from J, the junction contained 9 bases not matched to a gene. Here the CDR3 reads CASSPRTGAGTEAFF. The CDR3 DNA sequence: TGTGCCAGCAGCCCCCGGACAGGGGCGGGGACTGAAGCTTTCTTT.

The chain couples TRBV10-3 to TRBJ1-1; 8 nucleotides align to TRBD1. This CDR3 has 13 amino acids. Germline CDR1 and CDR2: ENHRY and SYGVKD. Germline trimming cut 9 bases from V and 5 bases from J; bases unmatched to any gene: 8. The CDR3 DNA follows: TGTGCCATTGCAGGACAGGGAGCGACTGAAGCTTTCTTT. It is translated as CAIAGQGATEAFF.